This TCR beta chain comes out of a study of shared clonotypes between healthy human individuals. Regarding this clone: Its specificity is not known.

V lost 2 bases, J lost 7 bases, and 15 bases lay in between. The CDR3 runs 15 residues. Per germline, CDR1 MNHNS and CDR2 SASEGT. Overall study results and limits: Rarefaction showed that sequencing of sorted subsets was incomplete (despite large depth).

Source study methods: Filtering differed since immunoSEQ provided only junctions, with no quality scores. The repertoire was sequenced with immunoSEQ multiplex PCR; TCRdb's copy has only in-frame clones and lacks some. From that table come the V and J calls and clone size; the DNA was used to work out D and trimming. The sample yields approximately 95,000 clones, roughly two thirds seen once. The sample was memory CD8+ T cells sorted from blood. Subset meaning: CD45RO+ cells pooled with CCR7-negative TemRA cells. This TCR was sampled from a man aged 25-45 years in good health. The V and J genes are TRBV6-1 and TRBJ1-5; no reliable D call. The CDR3 DNA sequence: TGTGCCAGCAGTGAAAAAATTGGGGAACCCCAGCCCCAGCATTTT. This sequence encodes CASSEKIGEPQPQHF.